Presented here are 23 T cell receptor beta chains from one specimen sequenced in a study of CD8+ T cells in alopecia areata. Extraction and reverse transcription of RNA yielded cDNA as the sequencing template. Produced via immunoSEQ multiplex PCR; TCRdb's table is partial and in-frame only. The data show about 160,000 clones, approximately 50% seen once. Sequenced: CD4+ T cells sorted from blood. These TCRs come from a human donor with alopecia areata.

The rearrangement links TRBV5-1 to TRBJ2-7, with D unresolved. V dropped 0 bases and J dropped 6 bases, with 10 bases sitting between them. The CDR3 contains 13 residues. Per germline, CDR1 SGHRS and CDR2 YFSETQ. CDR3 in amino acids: CASSLDITLEQYF. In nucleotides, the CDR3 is TGCGCCAGCAGCTTGGATATAACCCTCGAGCAGTACTTC.

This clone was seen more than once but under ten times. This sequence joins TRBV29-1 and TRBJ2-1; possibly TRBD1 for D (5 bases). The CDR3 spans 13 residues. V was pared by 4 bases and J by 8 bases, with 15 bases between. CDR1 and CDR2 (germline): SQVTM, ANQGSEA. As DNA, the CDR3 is TGCAGCGTTGTTATTTTTTTGGGGCATGAGCAGTTCTTC. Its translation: CSVVIFLGHEQFF.

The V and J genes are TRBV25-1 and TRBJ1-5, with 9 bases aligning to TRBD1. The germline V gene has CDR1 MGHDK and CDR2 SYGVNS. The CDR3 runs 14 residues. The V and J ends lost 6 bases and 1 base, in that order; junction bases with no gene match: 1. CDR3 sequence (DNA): TGTGCCAGCAGGGGACAGGGAAGCAATCAGCCCCAGCATTTT. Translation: CASRGQGSNQPQHF.

CDR3 sequence: CAWTPGRRVSTDTQYF. CDR3 DNA: TGTGCCTGGACACCCGGCAGGCGGGTCAGCACAGATACGCAGTATTTT. The chain is built from TRBV30 and TRBJ2-3, with D possibly TRBD2 on 5 matching bases. The V gene's germline CDR1 is GTSNPN and CDR2 SVGIG (reference sequence). This CDR3 has 16 amino acids. V was shortened by 4 bases and J by 0 bases, with 17 bases between the two germline ends.

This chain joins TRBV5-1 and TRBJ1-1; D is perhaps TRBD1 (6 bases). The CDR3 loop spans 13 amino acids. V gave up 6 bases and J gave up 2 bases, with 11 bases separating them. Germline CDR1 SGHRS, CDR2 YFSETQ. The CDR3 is CASTRGLNTEAFF. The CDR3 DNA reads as TGCGCCAGCACCAGGGGATTAAACACTGAAGCTTTCTTT.

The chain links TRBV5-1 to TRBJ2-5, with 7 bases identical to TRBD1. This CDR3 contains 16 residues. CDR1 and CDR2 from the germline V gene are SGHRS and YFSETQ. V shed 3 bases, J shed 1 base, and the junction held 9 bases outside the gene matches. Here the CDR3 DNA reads TGCGCCAGCAGCTCTACGGGACAGCCAGTCCAAGAGACCCAGTACTTC. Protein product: CASSSTGQPVQETQYF.

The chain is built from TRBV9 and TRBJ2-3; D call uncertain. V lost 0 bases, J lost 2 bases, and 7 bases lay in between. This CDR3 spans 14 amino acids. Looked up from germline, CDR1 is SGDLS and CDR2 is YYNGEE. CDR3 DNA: TGTGCCAGCAGCGTAGCGCCTACCACAGATACGCAGTATTTT. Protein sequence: CASSVAPTTDTQYF.

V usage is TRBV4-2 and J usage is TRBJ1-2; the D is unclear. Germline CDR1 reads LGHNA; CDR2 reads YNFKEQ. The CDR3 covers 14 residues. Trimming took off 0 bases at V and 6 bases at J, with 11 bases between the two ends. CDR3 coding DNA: TGTGCCAGCAGCCAAGATCGCCGGCCGAATGGCTACACCTTC. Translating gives CASSQDRRPNGYTF.

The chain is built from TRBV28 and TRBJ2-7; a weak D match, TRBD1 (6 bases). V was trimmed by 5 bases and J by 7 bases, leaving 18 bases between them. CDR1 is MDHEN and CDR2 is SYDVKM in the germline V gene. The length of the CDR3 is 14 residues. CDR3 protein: CASSPAGVPWEQYF. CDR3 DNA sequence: TGTGCCAGCAGTCCCGCAGGGGTCCCCTGGGAGCAGTACTTC.

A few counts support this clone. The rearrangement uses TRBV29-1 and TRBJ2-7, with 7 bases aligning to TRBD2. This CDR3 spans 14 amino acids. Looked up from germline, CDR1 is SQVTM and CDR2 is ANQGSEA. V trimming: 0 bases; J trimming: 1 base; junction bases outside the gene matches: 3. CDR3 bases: TGCAGCGTTGAAGAGGGAGGGTCGTCCTACGAGCAGTACTTC. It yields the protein CSVEEGGSSYEQYF.

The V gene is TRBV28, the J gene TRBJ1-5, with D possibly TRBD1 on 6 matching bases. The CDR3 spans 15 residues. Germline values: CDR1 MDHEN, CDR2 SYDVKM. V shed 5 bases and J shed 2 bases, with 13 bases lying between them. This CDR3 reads CASSPRGHGNQPQHF. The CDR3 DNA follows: TGTGCCAGCAGTCCTCGGGGGCACGGCAATCAGCCCCAGCATTTT.

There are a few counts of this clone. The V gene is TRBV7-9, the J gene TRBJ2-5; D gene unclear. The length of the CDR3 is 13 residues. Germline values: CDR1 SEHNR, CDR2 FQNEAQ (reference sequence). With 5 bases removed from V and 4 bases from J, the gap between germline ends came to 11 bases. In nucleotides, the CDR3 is TGTGCCAGCAGCCCGAAGAGTGGAGAGACCCAGTACTTC. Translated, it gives CASSPKSGETQYF. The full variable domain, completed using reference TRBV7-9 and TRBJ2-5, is DTGVSQNPRHKITKRGQNVTFRCDPISEHNRLYWYRQTLGQGPEFLTYFQNEAQLEKSRLLSDRFSAERPKGSFSTLEIQRTEQGDSAMYLCASSPKSGETQYFGPGTRLLVL.

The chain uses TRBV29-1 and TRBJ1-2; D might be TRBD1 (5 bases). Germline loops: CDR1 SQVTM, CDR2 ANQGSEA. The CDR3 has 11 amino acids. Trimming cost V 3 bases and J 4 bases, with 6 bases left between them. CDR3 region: CSVEDIYGYTF. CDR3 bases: TGCAGCGTTGAGGACATCTATGGCTACACCTTC.

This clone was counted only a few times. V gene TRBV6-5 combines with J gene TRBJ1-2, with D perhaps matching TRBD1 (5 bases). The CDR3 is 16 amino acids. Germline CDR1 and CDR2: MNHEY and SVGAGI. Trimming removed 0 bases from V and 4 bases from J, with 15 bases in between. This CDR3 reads CASSYSPRDRSYGYTF. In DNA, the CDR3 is TGTGCCAGCAGTTACTCACCCAGGGATAGGAGCTATGGCTACACCTTC.

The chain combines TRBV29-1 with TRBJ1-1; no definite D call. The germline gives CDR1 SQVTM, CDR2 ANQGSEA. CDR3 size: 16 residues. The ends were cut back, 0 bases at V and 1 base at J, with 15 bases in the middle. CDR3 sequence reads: CSVEDHGGRRNTEAFF. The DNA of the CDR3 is TGCAGCGTTGAAGATCATGGCGGCAGACGGAACACTGAAGCTTTCTTT.

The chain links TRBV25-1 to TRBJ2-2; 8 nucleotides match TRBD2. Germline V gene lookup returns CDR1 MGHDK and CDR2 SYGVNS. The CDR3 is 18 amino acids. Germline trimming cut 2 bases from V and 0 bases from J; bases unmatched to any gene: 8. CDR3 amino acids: CASSEIGRGTPNTGELFF. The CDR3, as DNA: TGTGCCAGCAGTGAAATCGGGAGGGGGACACCGAACACCGGGGAGCTGTTTTTT.

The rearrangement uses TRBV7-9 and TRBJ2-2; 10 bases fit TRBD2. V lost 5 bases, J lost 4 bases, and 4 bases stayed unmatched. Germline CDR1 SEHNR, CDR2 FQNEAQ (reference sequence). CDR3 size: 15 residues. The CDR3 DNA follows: TGTGCCAGCAGCCCCGGACTAGCGGTCACCGGGGAGCTGTTTTTT. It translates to CASSPGLAVTGELFF.

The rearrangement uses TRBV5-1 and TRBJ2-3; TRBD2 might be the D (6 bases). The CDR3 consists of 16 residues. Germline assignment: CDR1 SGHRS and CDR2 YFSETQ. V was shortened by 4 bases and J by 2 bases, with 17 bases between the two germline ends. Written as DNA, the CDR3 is TGCGCCAGCAGCCCGGGAGCAGGGATCTCCACAGATACGCAGTATTTT. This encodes CASSPGAGISTDTQYF.

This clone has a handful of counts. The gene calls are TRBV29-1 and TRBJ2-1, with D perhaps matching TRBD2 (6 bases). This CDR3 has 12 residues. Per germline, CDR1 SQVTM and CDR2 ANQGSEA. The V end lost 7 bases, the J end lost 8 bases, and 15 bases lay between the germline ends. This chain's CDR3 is CSGGLRSDEQFF. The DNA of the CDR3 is TGCAGCGGGGGACTGCGGTCGGATGAGCAGTTCTTC.

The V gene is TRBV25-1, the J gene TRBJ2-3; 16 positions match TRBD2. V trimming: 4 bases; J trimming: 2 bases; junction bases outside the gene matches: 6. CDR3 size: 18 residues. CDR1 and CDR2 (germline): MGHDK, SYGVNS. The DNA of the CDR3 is TGTGCCAGCAGTGGACAGGGGACTAGCGGGAGGGCCACAGATACGCAGTATTTT. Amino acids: CASSGQGTSGRATDTQYF.

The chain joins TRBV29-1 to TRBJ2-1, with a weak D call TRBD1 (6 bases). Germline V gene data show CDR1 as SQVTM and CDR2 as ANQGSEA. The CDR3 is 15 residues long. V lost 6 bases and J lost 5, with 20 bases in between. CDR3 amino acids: CSVRRTVGLDNEQFF. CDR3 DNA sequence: TGCAGCGTACGCAGGACAGTCGGGTTGGACAATGAGCAGTTCTTC.

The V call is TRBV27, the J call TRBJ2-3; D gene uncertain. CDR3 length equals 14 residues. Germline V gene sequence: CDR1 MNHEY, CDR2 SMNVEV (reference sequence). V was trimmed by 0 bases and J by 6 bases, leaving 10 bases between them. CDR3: CASSLSQRVDTQYF. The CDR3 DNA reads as TGTGCCAGCAGTTTATCCCAGCGAGTGGATACGCAGTATTTT.

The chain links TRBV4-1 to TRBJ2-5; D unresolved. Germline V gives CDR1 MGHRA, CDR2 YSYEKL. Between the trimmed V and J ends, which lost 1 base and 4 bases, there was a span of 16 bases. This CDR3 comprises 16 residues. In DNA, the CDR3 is TGCGCCAGCAGCCAAGGTGAAATACCTTTAGGAGAGACCCAGTACTTC. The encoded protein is CASSQGEIPLGETQYF.